The 10 T cell receptor beta chains presented below share a single source sample, sequenced in a study of cytomegalovirus exposure and HLA in healthy donors. The PCR used 60 Vbeta and 13 Jbeta primers. TCRdb's table, derived via immunoSEQ multiplex PCR, lists solely in-frame clones and lacks some. Found here are 90,000 to 150,000 clones, less than 10% of them singletons; the top ten hold 6% to 7.5%. The sequencing sample was made of PBMCs. Receptors were obtained from a woman aged 40 to 50 in good health and CMV-seropositive.

V gene TRBV2 combines with J gene TRBJ2-2; D unclear. Per germline, CDR1 SNHLY and CDR2 FYNNEI. Trimming cost V 4 bases and J 0 bases, with 6 bases left between them. The CDR3 is 14 amino acids. The CDR3: CASSGVTNTGELFF. The CDR3 bases are TGTGCCAGCAGTGGAGTGACGAACACCGGGGAGCTGTTTTTT.

This clone was detected a few times. The V and J genes are TRBV14 and TRBJ1-6; D remains ambiguous. Trimming pared 1 base from V and 9 bases from J, leaving 7 bases between. The germline V gene encodes CDR1 SGHDN and CDR2 FVKESK. The CDR3 sequence is 13 residues long. The CDR3 loop is CASSQVRASPLHF. In nucleotides, the CDR3 is TGTGCCAGCAGCCAAGTGAGGGCTTCACCCCTCCACTTT.

This sequence joins TRBV5-4 and TRBJ1-1, with D maybe TRBD1 (6 bases). The CDR3 runs to 16 residues. Germline V gene sequence: CDR1 SGHNT, CDR2 YYREEE (reference sequence). Trimming took off 0 bases at V and 1 base at J, with 13 bases between the two ends. CDR3: CASSLGLGRGNTEAFF. For the CDR3, the DNA is TGTGCCAGCAGCTTGGGGTTGGGCAGGGGGAACACTGAAGCTTTCTTT.

This clone was counted many times. The genes are TRBV18 and TRBJ2-1; 8 bases match TRBD1. The V segment lost 4 bases and the J segment 6 bases; nucleotides outside the gene matches: 8. The CDR3 totals 15 residues. Germline CDR1 and CDR2: KGHSH and LQKENI. The CDR3 DNA is TGTGCCAGCTCACGAGGACAGGGTTTGGTCAATGAGCAGTTCTTC. Its protein is CASSRGQGLVNEQFF.

In DNA form, the CDR3 reads TGTGCCAGCAGCGGAATCGGGGACACCGATAACTATGGCTACACCTTC. Translated: CASSGIGDTDNYGYTF. The chain carries TRBV7-6 and TRBJ1-2; weak D call: TRBD1 (6 bases). CDR3 size: 16 residues. Germline CDR1 SGHVS, CDR2 FNYEAQ. The ends were cut back, 5 bases at V and 1 base at J, with 17 bases in the middle.

The table lists this clone with a few counts. The chain uses TRBV4-2 and TRBJ1-1, with D perhaps matching TRBD1 (6 bases). The ends were cut back, 4 bases at V and 2 bases at J, with 17 bases in the middle. Per the germline V gene, CDR1 is LGHNA and CDR2 is YNFKEQ. This CDR3 region has 16 residues. DNA for the CDR3: TGTGCCAGCAGCCGACGACCCGGACAGCCAAACACTGAAGCTTTCTTT. It is translated as CASSRRPGQPNTEAFF.

This chain joins TRBV6-5 and TRBJ2-7; D ambiguous. Germline CDR1 MNHEY, CDR2 SVGAGI. Deletions cut 8 bases from V and 2 bases from J, with 7 bases between. This CDR3 comprises 11 residues. The CDR3 DNA reads as TGTGCCAGCTCTGGAGCCTACGAGCAGTACTTC. Protein: CASSGAYEQYF.

This CDR3 is CASSLGTGMHEKLFF. The CDR3, as DNA: TGTGCCAGCAGCCTTGGGACAGGGATGCATGAAAAACTGTTTTTT. The rearrangement uses TRBV5-4 and TRBJ1-4; TRBD1 agrees at 9 bases. V shed 4 bases, J shed 6 bases, and the junction held 7 bases outside the gene matches. Germline values: CDR1 SGHNT, CDR2 YYREEE (reference sequence). The CDR3 spans 15 residues.

V is TRBV19 and J is TRBJ1-2; 9 bases line up with TRBD1. J was trimmed by 7 bases and V by 4 bases; bases with no gene match: 10. Germline V CDR1 and CDR2: LNHDA, SQIVND (reference sequence). This CDR3 contains 15 residues. The CDR3 coding sequence is TGTGCCAGTAGTACCACAGGGGGCGCAATGGCTGGCTACACCTTC. It specifies CASSTTGGAMAGYTF. Filled out from reference TRBV19 and TRBJ1-2, the complete variable domain reads DGGITQSPKYLFRKEGQNVTLSCEQNLNHDAMYWYRQDPGQGLRLIYYSQIVNDFQKGDIAEGYSVSREKKESFPLTVTSAQKNPTAFYLCASSTTGGAMAGYTFGSGTRLTVV.

This clone came up a few times. The gene calls are TRBV30 and TRBJ1-3, with 7 bases lining up with TRBD1. In germline, CDR1 is GTSNPN, CDR2 SVGIG (reference sequence). Unmatched junction bases numbered 4, after V lost 1 base and J lost 4 bases. The CDR3 is made up of 14 amino acids. This CDR3 reads CAWSDRGGGNTIYF. The CDR3 bases are TGTGCCTGGAGTGACAGGGGAGGCGGAAACACCATATATTTT.